These 4 T cell receptor beta chains share one sample of origin, sequenced in a study of T cell responses to AZD1222 COVID-19 vaccine. The protocol was immunoSEQ multiplex PCR, while the TCRdb copy is restricted to in-frame clones and leaves out a portion. The data contain approximately 100,000 clones, around 87% of them seen just once; the ten biggest clones take up 10% to 13%. The sample here was peripheral blood, taken 28 days after the second AZD1222 dose. Every receptor here comes from an adult who received the AZD1222 COVID-19 vaccine.

The CDR3 DNA sequence: TGCGCCAGCAGCCCTCTCAAAATAGGACAACAAGAGACCCAGTACTTC. Its protein product is CASSPLKIGQQETQYF. The chain recombines TRBV5-1 with TRBJ2-5; a possible D gene is TRBD1 (5 bases). V was pared by 4 bases and J by 2 bases, with 18 bases between. This CDR3 is 16 amino acids long. Germline CDR1 SGHRS, CDR2 YFSETQ.

Only one count was recorded for this clone. The chain has TRBV5-1 and TRBJ2-1; D not certain. The CDR3 length is 13 residues. Germline V lookup: CDR1 SGHRS, CDR2 YFSETQ. Deletions cut 4 bases from V and 0 bases from J, with 5 bases between. This CDR3 reads CASSLGSYNEQFF. In DNA form, the CDR3 reads TGCGCCAGCAGCCTGGGCTCCTACAATGAGCAGTTCTTC.

This rearrangement joins TRBV6-2 or TRBV6-3 to TRBJ2-3, with D perhaps TRBD2 (6 bases). The CDR3 has 14 residues. The V and J ends lost 3 bases and 6 bases respectively, with 13 bases between them. Per germline, CDR1 MNHEY and CDR2 SVGEGT. CDR3: CASSYLGGDDTQYF. The CDR3 nucleotides read TGTGCCAGCAGTTATTTGGGCGGGGACGATACGCAGTATTTT.

The chain has TRBV9 and TRBJ2-7; D not certain. The CDR3 runs 14 residues. Between the trimmed V and J ends, which lost 3 bases and 0 bases, there was a span of 10 bases. Germline V gives CDR1 SGDLS, CDR2 YYNGEE. The CDR3 DNA is TGTGCCAGCAGCGGGACCTCCTCCTCCTACGAGCAGTACTTC. Protein product: CASSGTSSSYEQYF.